This note documents a single TCR beta chain sequence. The V and J ends lost 3 bases and 7 bases respectively, with 10 bases between them. Germline values: CDR1 SNHLY, CDR2 FYNNEI. CDR3 length equals 14 residues. The data stem from a study of shared clonotypes between healthy human individuals. The assay was carried out at the deep level. TCRdb keeps only in-frame clones here, not all; method: immunoSEQ multiplex PCR. The sample has 300,000 to 400,000 clones; less than 85% are singletons. The source is a man aged 30 to 39 in good health. The rearrangement joins TRBV2 to TRBJ1-6, with D maybe TRBD1 (5 bases). The sequencing sample was made of memory CD4+ T cells sorted from blood. As for subset: CD45RA-negative fraction. The CDR3 region is CASSDQGSNSPLHF. The CDR3 DNA reads as TGTGCCAGCAGTGATCAGGGATCGAATTCACCCCTCCACTTT. Full variable domain (rest looked up from reference TRBV2 and TRBJ1-6): EPEVTQTPSHQVTQMGQEVILRCVPISNHLYFYWYRQILGQKVEFLVSFYNNEISEKSEIFDDQFSVERPDGSNFTLKIRSTKLEDSAMYFCASSDQGSNSPLHFGNGTRLTVT.